This T cell receptor (beta chain) stems from a study of beta chain features in type 1 diabetes. About the study: The examined sorted cells totaled 107,917,701 across samples.

TCRB transcripts that were expressed got sequenced, as all of the isolated RNA had been reverse transcribed. Some clones are missing from TCRdb's copy, which holds only in-frame ones; the method was immunoSEQ multiplex PCR. The sample lists 850,000 to 900,000 clones, roughly 15% seen once, with 0.02% to 0.025% in the top ten. Study findings and constraints: An over-representation of cells with high TCR expression could result from cDNA sequencing. Within patients, naive, central memory and Treg TCRB repertoires seemed more similar than within healthy donors. People with Type 1 diabetes carried modestly yet significantly shorter TCRB CDR3s in all four CD4+ subsets.

Comment on this clone: The antigen remains undetermined.

Germline values: CDR1 LNHNV, CDR2 YYDKDF (reference sequence). Germline trimming cut 0 bases from V and 0 bases from J; bases unmatched to any gene: 17. CDR3 length: 23 residues. The V call is TRBV15, the J call TRBJ2-4; 13 bases map to TRBD2. Sequenced input: naive CD4+ T cells from blood. This clonotype originated in a woman under 30 in good health. CDR3 DNA sequence: TGTGCCACCAGCAGAGATAGGGTCGGACTAGCGGGAGTCTTCCGAGTAGCCAAAAACATTCAGTACTTC. It specifies CATSRDRVGLAGVFRVAKNIQYF. Full variable domain (missing parts from reference TRBV15 and TRBJ2-4): DAMVIQNPRYQVTQFGKPVTLSCSQTLNHNVMYWYQQKSSQAPKLLFHYYDKDFNNEADTPDNFQSRRPNTSFCFLDIRSPGLGDTAMYLCATSRDRVGLAGVFRVAKNIQYFGAGTRLSVL.